Listed here is a single T cell receptor (beta chain). The count of this clonotype is one. Its antigen specificity is not known. Base qualities are missing; no much larger clone stands one base away. A single read constitutes weak evidence. The record originates from a study of vaccination and CD4 T cells after COVID-19 (dated by TCRdb to between 2020 and 2023). Regarding the study in general: In the convalescent cohort there were six males and four females, among whom were two Hispanic individuals, seven Caucasians, two Asians and one multiracial person. Control cultures used a CEFX viral epitope pool as positive control, an HIV-1 Nef peptide pool as negative control, or no peptide. The spike-specific CD4+ TCR repertoire was compared before and after mRNA vaccination in fewer than eleven COVID-19 convalescent patients and a handful of infection-naive healthy vaccine recipients. Participants got two doses of the Pfizer-BioNTech BNT162b2 vaccine (n=8) or two doses of the Moderna mRNA-1273 vaccine (n=2). Post-COVID blood samples were collected from convalescent patients a median of roughly 100 days after diagnosis, with a range of roughly 30 to 170 days. The cultures were stimulated with overlapping spike peptide pools from SARS-CoV-2 and from the common cold coronaviruses HCoV-NL63, HCoV-OC43 and HCoV-229E. Post-vaccine blood samples were collected a median of about 66 days after the second vaccine dose, ranging from roughly 13 to 250 days.

Study-level results and caveats: Among the post-vaccine SARS-CoV-2-reactive clones in convalescent patients, a median about 87% showed up only after vaccination, which suggests vaccine-specific priming. Of the vaccine-specific clones in convalescent patients, 304 of 307, or nearly all, reacted only to SARS-CoV-2 spike and did not cross-react with common cold coronaviruses. Only a relatively small number of convalescent patients were included in the study, and early timepoints following natural infection were not analyzed. Although the median number of SARS-CoV-2-reactive clonotypes went up from around 19 after infection to 38 after vaccination, the increase was not significant.

Library prep was done by PCR. DNA from cultured CD4+ T cells was subjected to TCR sequencing with the Oncomine TCR Beta short-read assay at the Johns Hopkins FTIC core. The QIAamp micro DNA kit was used to extract genomic DNA from the cultured CD4+ T cells. Oncomine TCR Beta libraries from cultured CD4+ T cells were pooled with unique dual indexes and sequenced on an Illumina iSeq 100. The study's processing was this. Non-productive sequences were filtered out, and CDR3s that did not start with C, did not end with F or W, or were shorter than 7 amino acids were discarded. Antigen-specific clonotypes were identified with the MANAFEST web application by comparing peptide-stimulated wells with reference and other culture wells. Positive clones required FDR below 0.05, an odds ratio above 5, and productive frequency above 0.1% in at least two of three replicate wells. Clonotypes that were significantly expanded in both SARS-CoV-2 spike wells and at least one common cold coronavirus spike condition were defined as cross-reactive. Using R version 3.6.1, CDR3 homology was evaluated through Levenshtein distances (stringdist) along with unrooted phylogenetic trees (ape). TCRdb handled the public reads itself, with Q25 trimming in fastp and clone calling in MiXCR, and kept productive beta chains. Entries that share a CDR3 protein sequence are merged under the most common genes and DNA. These V and J calls rely on TCRdb rather than the paper's analysis. Within this sample are about 20,000 distinct CDR3 sequences, with over 60% of them counted one time only. The ten largest clonotypes hold about 15% of the sample.

The treatment or condition label, read with the paper, signifies: roughly 10-day PBMC culture with coronavirus spike peptide pools or control peptides (ViraFEST assay). The ViraFEST assay, used in the study, expanded antigen-specific T cells with peptide pools and then identified the expanded clonotypes through TCR sequencing. Healthy vaccine recipients had no prior SARS-CoV-2 infection, confirmed by negative nucleocapsid antibody tests before and after vaccination. Each well held two million PBMCs cultured with 10 ug/ml peptide pools in IMDM containing 5% human AB serum and roughly 9 IU/ml IL-2. On days 3 and 7, half of the culture medium was replaced with fresh IL-2-containing medium. After more than 8 days of culture, CD4+ T cells were isolated by negative selection using the EasySep CD4+ T cell isolation kit. Ficoll-Paque Plus gradient centrifugation was used to isolate PBMCs from whole blood, and the isolated PBMCs were then either used fresh or cryopreserved at -140C. Triplicate wells were generally used for each culture condition.

This clonotype originated in a human donor who received a COVID-19 vaccine. Sequencing was performed on CD4+ T cells from blood, cultured in vitro, taken after SARS-CoV-2 vaccination.

The DNA is as follows: TGTGCCAGCAGTACCGGGTCAGCGTCCTCCTACGAGCAGTACTTC. It translates to CASSTGSASSYEQYF. The chain uses TRBV2 and TRBJ2-7, with the D segment identity uncertain. The V end loses 5 bases and the J end loses 0 bases, and a stretch of 14 bases separates them. The CDR3 sequence holds 15 residues, the cysteine and phenylalanine included. Only the CDR3 DNA stays, 45 bases, in frame from base 1. Via the germline V gene, CDR1 is SNHLY and CDR2 FYNNEI.